Described below is a single T cell receptor (beta chain) sequence and its context. The antigen is not known. TCRdb itself ran the RT-PCR reads through MiXCR, one entry per CDR3 protein. The table includes around 790,000 distinct CDR3 sequences, about 20% detected once. This specimen belongs to a study of response to subunit inactivated influenza vaccine. V shed 8 bases, J shed 4 bases, and the junction held 11 bases outside the gene matches. Germline loops: CDR1 MNHEY, CDR2 SVGAGI. The CDR3 loop spans 15 amino acids. Study observations and caveats: It was the authors' suggestion that each seasonal influenza vaccination recruits few new T cells.

This sample comprised PBMCs from blood, obtained 4 to 6 days after vaccination. The source of this sequence is a man over 45 who received an inactivated influenza vaccine. V and J are TRBV6-5 and TRBJ2-7; 10 bases align to TRBD2. CDR3 region: CASRDSGLAIYEQYF. Written as DNA, the CDR3 is TGTGCCAGCCGGGACTCGGGACTAGCGATATACGAGCAGTACTTC.